These 28 T cell receptor beta chains originate from one sample sequenced in a study of neurological immune-mediated disorders (dated by TCRdb to about 2019). Libraries were prepared through 5' RACE. For sequencing, an Illumina HiSeq 2500 was employed. TCRdb reran the public reads through fastp at Q25 and MiXCR, keeping productive beta chains. For every CDR3 protein sequence, its rows merge into one entry that carries the most common genes and DNA. Across this sample there are approximately 23,000 distinct CDR3 sequences, with roughly 10% seen only once. The ten most abundant clones make up roughly a fifth of the sample. Material: PBMCs. These receptors were collected from a woman in her sixties or seventies with HTLV-1-associated myelopathy (HAM/TSP).

This clonotype was counted at least ten times. This rearrangement joins TRBV30 to TRBJ1-2, with 8 bases identical to TRBD1. From germline, CDR1 is GTSNPN and CDR2 SVGIG (reference sequence). V shed 4 bases and J 2 bases; nucleotides not matched to a gene: 3. This CDR3 comprises 13 residues. The CDR3 DNA reads as TGTGCCTGGAACAGGGGGAGAAACTATGGCTACACCTTC. Translating it yields CAWNRGRNYGYTF. The whole variable domain, remainder taken from reference TRBV30 and TRBJ1-2, is SQTIHQWPATLVQPVGSPLSLECTVEGTSNPNLYWYRQAAGRGLQLLFYSVGIGQISSEVPQNLSASRPQDRQFILSSKKLLLSDSGFYLCAWNRGRNYGYTFGSGTRLTVV.

This clonotype came up many times. The gene calls are TRBV20-1 and TRBJ2-3; 8 positions match TRBD2. Germline V gene sequence: CDR1 DFQATT, CDR2 SNEGSKA (reference sequence). With V trimmed by 5 bases and J by 4 bases, 8 bases remained unmatched. This CDR3 is 14 amino acids long. The CDR3 coding sequence is TGCAGTGCTGGCCTCGGGGGGGCAGCAGATACGCAGTATTTT. This translates into CSAGLGGAADTQYF.

This clonotype was observed at least ten times. The chain has TRBV29-1 and TRBJ2-3; maybe TRBD1 (6 bases). The germline CDR1 and CDR2 sequences are SQVTM and ANQGSEA. V lost 5 bases to trimming and J lost 4 bases, with 13 bases between them. This CDR3 is 13 amino acids long. In DNA form, the CDR3 reads TGCAGCGTTAGTGTCAGGGGCCCAGATACGCAGTATTTT. Protein: CSVSVRGPDTQYF.

This clonotype is labeled as medium-sized. The rearrangement joins TRBV5-1 to TRBJ2-2, with unresolved D. Germline V gives CDR1 SGHRS, CDR2 YFSETQ. The CDR3 is made up of 14 amino acids. Trimming took 5 bases from V and 0 from J, leaving 8 bases between them. CDR3 residues: CASSILTNTGELFF. The CDR3 nucleotides read TGCGCCAGCAGTATACTTACGAACACCGGGGAGCTGTTTTTT.

This clonotype was detected many times. In DNA, the CDR3 is TGTGCCAGCAGCTTAGCTGCCTATGAAAAACTGTTTTTT. Amino acids: CASSLAAYEKLFF. The chain combines TRBV7-8 with TRBJ1-4, with no clear D. The ends were cut back, 0 bases at V and 6 bases at J, with 5 bases in the middle. The V gene's germline CDR1 is SGHVS and CDR2 FQNEAQ. The CDR3 extends over 13 amino acids.

This clonotype was observed many times. This CDR3 reads CASSLGGARTGDTQYF. In DNA, the CDR3 is TGCGCCAGCAGCTTGGGGGGGGCCCGAACGGGGGATACGCAGTATTTT. The chain has TRBV5-1 and TRBJ2-3; D possibly uses TRBD1 or TRBD2 (6 bases each). Trimming took off 0 bases at V and 6 bases at J, with 17 bases between the two ends. Germline V lookup: CDR1 SGHRS, CDR2 YFSETQ. This CDR3 comprises 16 residues. Full variable domain (outside the CDR3, taken from reference TRBV5-1 and TRBJ2-3): KAGVTQTPRYLIKTRGQQVTLSCSPISGHRSVSWYQQTPGQGLQFLFEYFSETQRNKGNFPGRFSGRQFSNSRSEMNVSTLELGDSALYLCASSLGGARTGDTQYFGPGTRLTVL.

In this sample, this clonotype turned up a few times. V is TRBV20-1 and J is TRBJ1-5; TRBD1 might be the D (6 bases). V was cut by 0 bases and J by 9 bases, with 18 bases left in between. Per germline, CDR1 DFQATT and CDR2 SNEGSKA (reference sequence). The CDR3 has 15 residues. Here the CDR3 reads CSARDRGRGLVPQHF. CDR3 in DNA: TGCAGTGCTAGAGATCGGGGCAGGGGACTTGTGCCCCAGCATTTT.

This clonotype was found many times. The V call is TRBV3-1, the J call TRBJ2-2; 8 bases align to TRBD1. Trimming at V came to 5 bases and at J to 4 bases, leaving 6 bases not matched to a gene. Germline-derived CDR1 and CDR2 are LGHDT and YNNKEL (reference sequence). This CDR3 spans 15 amino acids. In nucleotides, the CDR3 is TGTGCCAGCAGCACTCGGACAGGGAGCACCGGGGAGCTGTTTTTT. Protein sequence: CASSTRTGSTGELFF.

This clonotype has a count of ten or more. The CDR3 DNA reads as TGTGCCAGCAGCCCCCGACCCCTCGAGGAAGCTTTCTTT. Its translation: CASSPRPLEEAFF. This chain links TRBV9 with TRBJ1-1; no clear D gene. Looked up from germline, CDR1 is SGDLS and CDR2 is YYNGEE. This CDR3 has 13 amino acids. Between the trimmed V and J ends, which lost 4 bases and 8 bases, there was a span of 15 bases. The entire variable domain, with the rest obtained from reference TRBV9 and TRBJ1-1, is as follows: DSGVTQTPKHLITATGQRVTLRCSPRSGDLSVYWYQQSLDQGLQFLIQYYNGEERAKGNILERFSAQQFPDLHSELNLSSLELGDSALYFCASSPRPLEEAFFGQGTRLTVV.

This clonotype was counted ten times or more. The V gene is TRBV20-1, the J gene TRBJ1-5; a possible D gene is TRBD1 (5 bases). Between the trimmed V and J ends, which lost 3 bases and 2 bases, there was a span of 14 bases. Germline V lookup: CDR1 DFQATT, CDR2 SNEGSKA (reference sequence). The CDR3 totals 15 residues. The CDR3 DNA sequence: TGCAGTGCTAGCAGGGTGGATCCGGGCAATCAGCCCCAGCATTTT. Amino acids: CSASRVDPGNQPQHF.

With regard to this clonotype: The limits of the CDR3 on the DNA are not certain, so only TCRdb's listed CDR3 is given. This chain uses TRBV20-1 with TRBJ1-1; no check of the table's D call, TRBD1, against the DNA was made. The CDR3 length is 22 residues, termini included. CDR1 and CDR2 (germline): DFQATT, SNEGSKA (reference sequence). CDR3 loop: CSTSYGSTSYEQYFGPGTEAFF.

This clonotype has at least ten counts. The genes are TRBV11-2 and TRBJ1-2; no reliable D call. The germline V and J ends were trimmed by 0 bases and 7 bases, with 9 bases remaining between them. The germline V gene has CDR1 SGHAT and CDR2 FQNNGV. This CDR3 contains 13 residues. The CDR3 coding sequence is TGTGCCAGCAGCTTAGAGGGTAGGGCTGGCTACACCTTC. It codes for CASSLEGRAGYTF.

Many counts were recorded for this clonotype. The chain uses TRBV7-9 and TRBJ1-2, with D possibly matching TRBD1 (6 bases). Trimming took off 7 bases at V and 8 bases at J, with 26 bases between the two ends. The CDR3 extends over 16 amino acids. Germline V gene lookup returns CDR1 SEHNR and CDR2 FQNEAQ (reference sequence). Here the CDR3 reads CASTPWTASLAGGYTF. CDR3 nucleotides: TGTGCCAGCACCCCGTGGACAGCTTCCTTGGCGGGCGGCTACACCTTC.

In this sample, this clonotype turned up many times. The V and J genes are TRBV6-5 and TRBJ1-1; unclear D gene. CDR3 length: 12 residues. With 5 bases removed from V and 6 bases from J, the gap between germline ends came to 10 bases. Germline lookup yields CDR1 MNHEY and CDR2 SVGAGI. DNA for the CDR3: TGTGCCAGCAGTGGCAATGGGGCTGAAGCTTTCTTT. Protein sequence: CASSGNGAEAFF.

This clonotype was seen many times. The chain links TRBV10-2 to TRBJ2-7, with D possibly matching TRBD2 (5 bases). V was cut by 3 bases and J by 3 bases, with 15 bases left in between. Germline V gives CDR1 WSHSY, CDR2 SAAADI. The CDR3 spans 15 residues. The DNA for the CDR3 is TGCGCCAGCAGTGACGGCCGCGAGGGCAGCTACGAGCAGTACTTC. Its translation is CASSDGREGSYEQYF.

This clonotype was observed at least ten times. The rearrangement links TRBV5-1 to TRBJ2-7; 7 bases match TRBD2. CDR1 is SGHRS, CDR2 YFSETQ, per germline. There are 18 residues in the CDR3. J gave up 1 base and V 0 bases, and 13 bases lay outside the gene matches. For the CDR3, the DNA is TGCGCCAGCAGCTTGGGGCCCCGGGGGAGCGGGGCATCCTACGAGCAGTACTTC. It encodes CASSLGPRGSGASYEQYF.

Ten or more counts support this clonotype. The V gene is TRBV20-1, the J gene TRBJ2-7; 10 nucleotides align to TRBD2. The germline gives CDR1 DFQATT, CDR2 SNEGSKA (reference sequence). The trim removed 6 bases at V and 3 bases at J, leaving 5 bases unmatched. The CDR3 is made up of 13 amino acids. The CDR3 sequence is CSAPAGGRYEQYF. In DNA form, the CDR3 reads TGCAGTGCCCCAGCGGGGGGGCGCTACGAGCAGTACTTC.

This clonotype was picked up many times. The genes are TRBV6-2 or TRBV6-3 and TRBJ2-4; 10 bases map to TRBD2. Germline V gene lookup returns CDR1 MNHEY and CDR2 SVGEGT. The CDR3 is 17 amino acids. Germline trimming cut 4 bases from V and 0 bases from J; bases unmatched to any gene: 6. The CDR3 protein is CASSSDSGGLAKNIQYF. Here the CDR3 DNA reads TGTGCCAGCAGTTCGGATAGCGGGGGGTTAGCCAAAAACATTCAGTACTTC.

This clonotype was seen many times. The chain couples TRBV20-1 to TRBJ2-1, with TRBD2 identical over 10 bases. CDR3 length: 16 amino acids. Germline CDR1 DFQATT, CDR2 SNEGSKA (reference sequence). V lost 0 bases, J lost 10 bases, and 12 bases stayed unmatched. The CDR3 sequence: CSARDMLTSGAREQFF. The CDR3 coding sequence is TGCAGTGCTAGAGATATGCTTACTAGCGGGGCGAGAGAGCAGTTCTTC.

This clonotype has ten or more counts. The rearrangement joins TRBV5-6 to TRBJ2-3; D is possibly TRBD1 (5 bases). V shed 0 bases and J shed 2 bases, with 7 bases lying between them. The CDR3 is 14 amino acids. In germline, CDR1 is SGHDT, CDR2 YYEEEE. In nucleotides, the CDR3 is TGTGCCAGCAGCTTGGGGGGCTTCACAGATACGCAGTATTTT. This codes for CASSLGGFTDTQYF.

This clonotype was recorded at least ten times. The chain recombines TRBV20-1 with TRBJ2-3, with 8 bases that match TRBD2. The V gene end was trimmed by 3 bases and the J gene end by 2 bases; junction bases not matched to a gene: 16. The CDR3 totals 18 residues. Germline V gene data show CDR1 as DFQATT and CDR2 as SNEGSKA (reference sequence). The CDR3 DNA follows: TGCAGTGCTAGGGCGACTGGCGGGGGGACCGGGCCCACAGATACGCAGTATTTT. It is translated as CSARATGGGTGPTDTQYF.

This clonotype was recorded at least ten times. This chain joins TRBV12-3 or TRBV12-4 and TRBJ2-6; no clear D. This CDR3 comprises 16 residues. V lost 4 bases to trimming and J lost 0 bases, with 10 bases between them. The CDR3: CASSSTFSSGANVLTF. Here the CDR3 DNA reads TGTGCCAGCAGTTCTACCTTTAGCTCTGGGGCCAACGTCCTGACTTTC.

This clonotype came up many times. The gene calls are TRBV20-1 and TRBJ2-1; 9 bases line up with TRBD2. This CDR3 region has 14 residues. V trimming: 0 bases; J trimming: 4 bases; junction bases outside the gene matches: 1. The germline V gene has CDR1 DFQATT and CDR2 SNEGSKA (reference sequence). CDR3 bases: TGCAGTGCTAGAGATCTAGCGGGGTACAATGAGCAGTTCTTC. This gives the protein CSARDLAGYNEQFF.

This clonotype was seen many times. The V gene is TRBV12-3 or TRBV12-4, the J gene TRBJ1-2; D is unresolved. The CDR3 spans 13 residues. V gave up 7 bases and J gave up 5 bases, with 14 bases separating them. This CDR3 is CASTPGVWYGYTF. CDR3 bases: TGTGCCAGCACCCCCGGGGTTTGGTATGGCTACACCTTC.

This clonotype counts as medium-sized (0.01 to 0.1%). The V gene is TRBV7-2, the J gene TRBJ2-3, with D unresolved. V was cut by 1 base and J by 6 bases, with 17 bases left in between. Germline values: CDR1 SGHTA, CDR2 FQGNSA. The CDR3 has 16 amino acids. This CDR3 reads CASSLVHVRQGDTQYF. CDR3 DNA: TGTGCCAGCAGCTTAGTACACGTCAGGCAAGGGGATACGCAGTATTTT.

This clonotype was recorded at least ten times. The V call is TRBV11-2, the J call TRBJ2-5, with a weak D call TRBD2 (6 bases). The V end lost 6 bases, the J end lost 2 bases, and 16 bases lay between the germline ends. This CDR3 region has 15 residues. Germline CDR1 and CDR2: SGHAT and FQNNGV. CDR3 region: CASRRPGLLQETQYF. The DNA for the CDR3 is TGTGCCAGCAGACGTCCGGGACTCCTACAAGAGACCCAGTACTTC.

This clonotype has more than one count but fewer than ten. J is TRBJ2-1 and V is TRBV5-1; TRBD2 matches at 8 bases. This CDR3 is 15 amino acids long. Trimming at V came to 2 bases and at J to 2 bases, leaving 3 bases not matched to a gene. Germline values: CDR1 SGHRS, CDR2 YFSETQ. The CDR3 sequence: CASSLNGGAYNEQFF. In nucleotides, the CDR3 is TGCGCCAGCAGCTTAAACGGGGGGGCCTACAATGAGCAGTTCTTC.

Many counts were recorded for this clonotype. The rearrangement links TRBV12-3 or TRBV12-4 to TRBJ2-2, with D perhaps TRBD2 (6 bases). V lost 7 bases to trimming and J lost 4 bases, with 19 bases between them. The CDR3 consists of 16 residues. The CDR3 region is CASNLWRGGFTGELFF. CDR3 coding DNA: TGTGCCAGCAACCTCTGGAGGGGCGGATTCACCGGGGAGCTGTTTTTT.